This T cell receptor (beta chain) came from a study of CD8 T cells in Susac syndrome. Regarding the study as a whole: The relatively small number of individuals in the TCR sequencing and HLA analysis was acknowledged by the study.

Stable or active relapsing-remitting multiple sclerosis, untreated and meeting revised McDonald criteria, defined the controls. Negative isolation was applied to CD8+ and CD4+ T cells, and FACS enrichment was applied to TEMRA cells. An input of about 0.5 to 1 ug of RNA was subjected to reverse transcription using random hexamers. Multiplex immunoSEQ PCR targeted 54 Vbeta and 13 Jbeta TCR beta segments. TCRdb re-derived calls from the immunoSEQ multiplex PCR reads in MiXCR, one entry per CDR3 protein. The sample lists 200,000 to 250,000 distinct CDR3 sequences, around 90% occurring once. This clonotype was recorded once. The antigen is unknown. The TCR originated in a human donor with multiple sclerosis. Sequenced sample: CD8+ T cells from PBMCs.

CDR3 amino acids: CASSFGRRIYEQYF. Written as DNA, the CDR3 is TGTGCCAGCAGCTTCGGGAGAAGGATCTACGAGCAGTACTTC. The rearrangement uses TRBV13 and TRBJ2-7; D may be TRBD2 (6 bases). CDR3 size: 14 residues. Germline assignment: CDR1 PRHDT and CDR2 FYEKMQ (reference sequence). The V and J ends lost 3 bases and 3 bases respectively, with 12 bases between them. Together with reference TRBV13 and TRBJ2-7, the CDR3 gives the full variable domain: AAGVIQSPRHLIKEKRETATLKCYPIPRHDTVYWYQQGPGQDPQFLISFYEKMQSDKGSIPDRFSAQQFSDYHSELNMSSLELGDSALYFCASSFGRRIYEQYFGPGTRLTVT.